The rows below give T cell receptor beta chains drawn from one sample of a study of tumor-infiltrating lymphocytes in primary liver carcinoma. Each CDR3 protein gets one entry after TCRdb re-called the multiplex PCR reads with MiXCR. This sample carries 300,000 to 350,000 distinct CDR3 sequences, roughly three fifths of them seen once, and the ten largest clones take over 15%. Source material: peripheral blood. These receptor sequences come from a woman aged 25 to 39 with primary liver carcinoma and hepatitis B virus infection. The CDR3 runs from the conserved cysteine through the conserved F or W. Fields, in order: J gene, clone size, V gene, D gene, CDR3 DNA, CDR3 protein. D genes are given only for firm matches. A row's size may be missing; if present it is once, few, many or a size class.

>TRBJ2-7|many|TRBV10-2|TRBD2
TGCGCCTCGGGGGCTAGCGGGAGGGACGAGCAGTACTTC
CASGASGRDEQYF
>TRBJ2-7|-|TRBV11-2|TRBD2
TGTGCCGGCAGCTTATCTGGACTAGCGGGAGCCAAGCAGTACTTC
CAGSLSGLAGAKQYF
>TRBJ2-3|many|TRBV12-3/TRBV12-4|TRBD2
TGTGCCAGCAGTGAGCTTAGCGGGGGTCCCACAGATACGCAGTATTTT
CASSELSGGPTDTQYF
>TRBJ2-7|-|TRBV13|TRBD1
TGTGCCAGCAGCTCACAGGGGTCCTACGAGCAGTACTTC
CASSSQGSYEQYF
>TRBJ2-6|-|TRBV28|-
TGTACCAGCAGTTCCTTCAGGGGTTCTAGCGGAGACTCTGGGGCCAACGTCCTGACTTTC
CTSSSFRGSSGDSGANVLTF
>TRBJ2-7|many|TRBV12-3/TRBV12-4|-
TGTGCCAGCAGTCGTTCGGGATTTACCTACGAGCAGTACTTC
CASSRSGFTYEQYF
>TRBJ2-5|-|TRBV6-5|TRBD2
TGTGCCAGCAGCCCCTGGGCAACTAGCGCCCAACAAGAGACCCAGTACTTC
CASSPWATSAQQETQYF
>TRBJ1-6|-|TRBV5-6|-
TGTGCCAGCAGCTTGGGGGCGATTGGTGGACCCCTCCACTTT
CASSLGAIGGPLHF
>TRBJ2-1|many|TRBV29-1|-
TGCAGCTATTGGGACCAGGGAAACAATGAGCAGTTCTTC
CSYWDQGNNEQFF
>TRBJ2-7|few|TRBV6-1|TRBD1
TGTGTCAGCAGGGTGACAGGGTCCATTACCGAGCAGTACTTC
CVSRVTGSITEQYF
>TRBJ1-1|-|TRBV14|-
TGTGCCAGCAACCAAGCGGGGATGAGCATTGAAGCTTTCTTT
CASNQAGMSIEAFF
>TRBJ2-5|once|TRBV11-3|-
TGTGCCAGCACCTCAAGATGGCAGGTCCAAGAGACCCAGTACTTC
CASTSRWQVQETQYF
>TRBJ2-5|many|TRBV10-1|-
TGCGCCAGCAGTGAGGACCCGCGGGAGACCCAGTACTTC
CASSEDPRETQYF
>TRBJ2-3|-|TRBV18|TRBD1
TGTGCCAGCTCGGGAAAGCTCCGGGACAGGGGTGCGGATACGCAGTATTTT
CASSGKLRDRGADTQYF
>TRBJ2-3|-|TRBV6-1|TRBD1
TGTGCCAGCAGTTGGGCAGGGGGCGCGCGCACAGATACGCAGTATTTT
CASSWAGGARTDTQYF
>TRBJ2-3|many|TRBV6-5|TRBD2
TGTGCCAGCAGCCTATACGGACTAGGGTCAGATACGCAGTATTTT
CASSLYGLGSDTQYF
>TRBJ2-7|few|TRBV30|-
TGTGCCTGGAGAGCAGGACACTACGAGCAGTACTTC
CAWRAGHYEQYF
>TRBJ2-5|-|TRBV7-9|TRBD1
TGTGCCAGCAGCTTAGGGGGACAGCAGACCCAGTACTTC
CASSLGGQQTQYF
>TRBJ1-1|-|TRBV6-2/TRBV6-3|TRBD1
TGTGCCAGCAGGAGACAGGGCCAGGGCCCCACTGAAGCTTTCTTT
CASRRQGQGPTEAFF
>TRBJ1-5|-|TRBV12-3/TRBV12-4|TRBD1
TGTGCCAACAGGACAGGGGAAAAGCCCCAGCATTTT
CANRTGEKPQHF
>TRBJ2-7|few|TRBV6-2/TRBV6-3|TRBD2
TGTGCCAGCAGTTACTCCCGGGCTAGCGGGAGGTCACCCTCCTACGAGCAGTACTTC
CASSYSRASGRSPSYEQYF
>TRBJ1-2|-|TRBV29-1|-
TGCGGCGTTGGAAAGGCTACCTACAGCTATGGCTACACCTTC
CGVGKATYSYGYTF
>TRBJ1-6|once|TRBV7-8|TRBD1
TGTGCCAGCAGCTCAGGGGACAGCCTCAATTCACCCCTCCACTTT
CASSSGDSLNSPLHF
>TRBJ2-2|-|TRBV5-6|-
TGTGCCAGCAGCTTTAGTCTGGAGACCGGGGAGCTGTTTTTT
CASSFSLETGELFF
>TRBJ2-5|-|TRBV11-2|TRBD2
TGTGCCAACAGCTTAGACTCCCGGACTAGCGGGAGGCTAGAGACCCAGTACTTC
CANSLDSRTSGRLETQYF
>TRBJ2-7|-|TRBV28|-
TGTGCCACCCTTTTAATTTCGCCCTACGAGCAGTACTTC
CATLLISPYEQYF
>TRBJ2-1|-|TRBV11-1|-
TGTGCTAGCAGCTTCCGTTGTAATTACAATGAGCAGTTCTTC
CASSFRCNYNEQFF
>TRBJ2-7|-|TRBV11-2|TRBD1
TGTGCCAGCAGCCGACTCGGGATAGGGGGCGAGCTGTACTTC
CASSRLGIGGELYF
>TRBJ1-3|-|TRBV12-3/TRBV12-4|-
TGTGCCAGCAGCCTCACCCGTGATGGAAACACCATATATTTT
CASSLTRDGNTIYF
>TRBJ2-1|-|TRBV5-4|-
TGTGCCAGCAGGGGGGGTAATGAGCAGTTCTTC
CASRGGNEQFF
>TRBJ2-6|many|TRBV6-2/TRBV6-3|TRBD2
TGTGCCACGGGACTAGCGGGAACTGGGGCCAACGTCCTGACTTTC
CATGLAGTGANVLTF
>TRBJ2-1|-|TRBV7-8|TRBD2
TGTGCCAGCAGCCCTCCCGGACTAGCGGACCACAATGTGCAGTTCTTC
CASSPPGLADHNVQFF
>TRBJ2-2|-|TRBV5-6|TRBD2
TGTGCCAGCAGTGCCACTAGCGCGGAATGCACCGGGGAGCTGTTTTTT
CASSATSAECTGELFF
>TRBJ2-2|many|TRBV11-1|-
TGTGCCAGCAGCTCAGGGCCGGGACACTTCACCGGGGAGCTGTTTTTT
CASSSGPGHFTGELFF
>TRBJ2-1|many|TRBV11-2|-
TGTGCCAGCAGCTTAGAATCCAGTAGCAGTGAGCAGTTCTTC
CASSLESSSSEQFF
>TRBJ2-7|many|TRBV29-1|-
TGCAGCGTTGAAGAAGGTGGGGTGCCCTACGAGCAGTACTTC
CSVEEGGVPYEQYF
>TRBJ2-3|-|TRBV6-5|-
TGTGCCAGCAATGAGTTAGCGGCTAGCACAGGTACGCAGTATTTT
CASNELAASTGTQYF
>TRBJ2-1|many|TRBV6-5|TRBD2
TGTGCCAGCAGTCCACTAGCGGGGGGAGTTGAGCAGTTCTTC
CASSPLAGGVEQFF
>TRBJ2-3|few|TRBV12-3/TRBV12-4|-
TGTGCCAGCAGTCTGGTAGTAAGGACAGATACGCAGTATTTT
CASSLVVRTDTQYF
>TRBJ2-1|-|TRBV4-3|-
TGCGCCAGCAGCCAAGGTGCGGGAAGCCCCTACAATGAGCAGCTCTTC
CASSQGAGSPYNEQLF
>TRBJ1-6|-|TRBV6-6|-
TGTGCCAGCATTCTAACAGGGTCCTATAATTCACCCCTCCACTTT
CASILTGSYNSPLHF
>TRBJ2-2|-|TRBV11-1|-
TGTGCCAACAGCTTACTGGTCACAGGCTGGGCCGGGGAGCTGTTTTTT
CANSLLVTGWAGELFF
>TRBJ2-2|-|TRBV18|-
TGTGCCAGCTCACCGTGGAGGAACCCCTCGAACACCGGGGAGCTGTTTTTT
CASSPWRNPSNTGELFF
>TRBJ1-3|few|TRBV4-1|-
TGCGCCAGCAGCCAAATGGGTTCTGGGCGTTCTGGAAACACCATATATTTT
CASSQMGSGRSGNTIYF
>TRBJ1-2|many|TRBV6-6|TRBD1
TGTGCCAGCAGTGGGACAGGCTATGGCTACACCTTC
CASSGTGYGYTF
>TRBJ1-1|few|TRBV28|-
TGTGCCAGCAGTTTGACGGCCTTCGTCCAAGCTTTCTTT
CASSLTAFVQAFF
>TRBJ2-5|-|TRBV2|-
TGTGCCAGCAGTGAAGCGTTACGACGGAACCAAGAGACCCAGTACTTC
CASSEALRRNQETQYF